Shown below are 28 T cell receptor beta chains from a single sample sequenced in a study of shared clonotypes between healthy human individuals. Data came from immunoSEQ multiplex PCR; TCRdb stores just in-frame clones and leaves some out. This repertoire shows 400,000 or so clones, about 97% found once; its top ten account for about 0.32%. Sequenced: memory CD8+ T cells sorted from blood. Sample subset: CD45RO+ cells pooled with CCR7-negative TemRA cells. Source of these receptors: a man aged 25 to 45 in good health.

The chain employs TRBV7-3 and TRBJ2-4; 9 positions match TRBD1. Looked up from germline, CDR1 is SGHTA and CDR2 is FQGTGA. This CDR3 is built from 15 residues. The trim removed 5 bases at V and 1 base at J, leaving 3 bases unmatched. CDR3 protein: CASSPGTGAKNIQYF. DNA for the CDR3: TGTGCCAGCAGCCCTGGGACAGGGGCCAAAAACATTCAGTACTTC.

The gene calls are TRBV28 and TRBJ2-7; no definite D call. Trimming left V 3 bases short and J 2 bases short, with 14 bases between. The CDR3 has 15 amino acids. CDR1 is MDHEN and CDR2 is SYDVKM in the germline V gene. The chain's CDR3 is CASSFLARVPYEQYF. Written as DNA, the CDR3 is TGTGCCAGCAGTTTTTTAGCACGGGTTCCCTACGAGCAGTACTTC.

The chain couples TRBV28 to TRBJ2-7; D is possibly TRBD2 (6 bases). Trimming removed 2 bases at V and 0 bases at J, with 14 bases between. The CDR3 runs to 16 residues. Germline CDR1 is MDHEN and CDR2 is SYDVKM. The CDR3 DNA reads TGTGCCAGCAGTTTAATGGTGGGACTTAGCTCCTACGAGCAGTACTTC. Protein sequence: CASSLMVGLSSYEQYF. Supplemented by reference TRBV28 and TRBJ2-7, the full variable domain reads DVKVTQSSRYLVKRTGEKVFLECVQDMDHENMFWYRQDPGLGLRLIYFSYDVKMKEKGDIPEGYSVSREKKERFSLILESASTNQTSMYLCASSLMVGLSSYEQYFGPGTRLTVT.

The J gene is TRBJ2-7, the V gene TRBV28; TRBD2 agrees at 7 bases. V lost 8 bases and J lost 4; bases outside the gene matches: 14. CDR1 and CDR2 (germline): MDHEN, SYDVKM. The CDR3 runs 15 residues. The chain's CDR3 is CASGESGRVGYEQYF. CDR3 bases: TGTGCCAGCGGGGAGAGTGGGAGGGTTGGATACGAGCAGTACTTC.

The V call is TRBV2, the J call TRBJ2-7; D not certain. CDR3 length equals 14 residues. The germline gives CDR1 SNHLY, CDR2 FYNNEI. V lost 2 bases, J lost 2 bases, and 10 bases lay in between. The CDR3 here is CASSESPPPYEQYF. The DNA for the CDR3 is TGTGCCAGCAGTGAAAGCCCGCCCCCCTACGAGCAGTACTTC.

V gene TRBV10-2 combines with J gene TRBJ2-7, with 13 bases aligning to TRBD2. The CDR3 contains 14 residues. V lost 7 bases to trimming and J lost 6 bases; unmatched junction nucleotides: 6. Looked up from germline, CDR1 is WSHSY and CDR2 is SAAADI. The CDR3 DNA reads as TGCGCCAGCAAGATAGGACTAGCGGGAGTCGAGCAGTACTTC. The encoded protein is CASKIGLAGVEQYF.

The rearrangement uses TRBV5-1 and TRBJ2-7, with a possible D match to TRBD2 (5 bases). V was trimmed by 3 bases and J by 5 bases, leaving 24 bases between them. The V gene's germline CDR1 is SGHRS and CDR2 YFSETQ. The CDR3 covers 17 residues. The DNA for the CDR3 is TGCGCCAGCAGCTCCTCGATCTCTAGCAGCCGATTCCACGAGCAGTACTTC. Its translation is CASSSSISSSRFHEQYF.

The V gene is TRBV19, the J gene TRBJ2-2, with 8 nucleotides matching TRBD1. The CDR3 loop spans 16 amino acids. Germline V gene data show CDR1 as LNHDA and CDR2 as SQIVND (reference sequence). V shed 6 bases and J 5 bases; nucleotides not matched to a gene: 11. The CDR3 loop is CASRLTDRAVTGELFF. The CDR3 DNA reads TGTGCCAGTAGACTTACGGACAGGGCGGTTACCGGGGAGCTGTTTTTT.

V and J are TRBV4-2 and TRBJ2-1; 7 nucleotides agree with TRBD2. Unmatched junction bases numbered 9, after V lost 1 base and J lost 3 bases. The CDR3 loop spans 17 amino acids. Germline CDR1 reads LGHNA; CDR2 reads YNFKEQ. CDR3 loop: CASSQAASGGFYNEQFF. Here the CDR3 DNA reads TGTGCCAGCAGCCAAGCCGCTAGCGGAGGCTTCTACAATGAGCAGTTCTTC.

With respect to this clone: A junction boundary mismatches the germline segment, possibly from a read error. The genes are TRBV6-1 and TRBJ2-7; a possible D gene is TRBD2 (6 bases). Germline assignment: CDR1 MNHNS and CDR2 SASEGT. The CDR3 contains 13 residues. This CDR3 is CASRGLPDLEQHF. The CDR3 bases are TGTGCCAGCAGAGGACTACCCGATCTCGAGCAGCACTTC.

The chain recombines TRBV2 with TRBJ2-6, with 7 bases identical to TRBD1. Germline CDR1 reads SNHLY; CDR2 reads FYNNEI. With V trimmed by 6 bases and J by 4 bases, 3 bases remained unmatched. The CDR3 runs 14 residues. CDR3 DNA: TGTGCCAGCAGAGTGACAGGGGGGGCCAACGTCCTGACTTTC. Translation gives CASRVTGGANVLTF.

This sequence joins TRBV2 and TRBJ2-5, with D unclear. CDR1 is SNHLY and CDR2 is FYNNEI in the germline V gene. This CDR3 region has 10 residues. Trimming took off 8 bases at V and 5 bases at J, with 6 bases between the two ends. CDR3 sequence reads: CASARETQYF. In DNA form, the CDR3 reads TGTGCCAGCGCCAGGGAGACCCAGTACTTC.

The chain is built from TRBV2 and TRBJ1-5; D unclear. The V end was cut by 7 bases, the J end by 4 bases, with 14 bases between. The germline gives CDR1 SNHLY, CDR2 FYNNEI. CDR3 length: 14 amino acids. The CDR3 bases are TGTGCCAGCACTGGGAGTTTGGGTAATCAGCCCCAGCATTTT. Its translation: CASTGSLGNQPQHF.

This chain joins TRBV27 and TRBJ2-3, with TRBD2 matching 7 bases. The CDR3 runs to 16 residues. CDR1 is MNHEY and CDR2 is SMNVEV in the germline V gene (reference sequence). V was pared by 1 base and J by 6 bases, with 10 bases of the junction left unmatched. As DNA, the CDR3 is TGTGCCAGCAGTTTATACGGGGGAGGGTTGGGGGATACGCAGTATTTT. Encoded protein: CASSLYGGGLGDTQYF.

The chain uses TRBV28 and TRBJ2-3; TRBD2 aligns across 10 bases. V gave up 8 bases and J gave up 4 bases; unmatched junction bases: 9. The CDR3 is 15 amino acids. CDR1 is MDHEN, CDR2 SYDVKM, per germline. The DNA for the CDR3 is TGTGCCAGCGACCGAGCGGGAGGGATAGCAGATACGCAGTATTTT. Its protein product is CASDRAGGIADTQYF.

V usage is TRBV6-5 and J usage is TRBJ1-1; D remains unclear. Germline lookup yields CDR1 MNHEY and CDR2 SVGAGI. The CDR3 consists of 13 residues. Deletions cut 7 bases from V and 0 bases from J, with 9 bases between. The CDR3 protein is CASNFQMNTEAFF. The CDR3, as DNA: TGTGCCAGCAATTTTCAGATGAACACTGAAGCTTTCTTT.

This chain connects TRBV6-1 to TRBJ1-5; D is ambiguous. CDR1 is MNHNS, CDR2 SASEGT, per germline. CDR3 size: 17 residues. Trimming removed 2 bases at V and 4 bases at J, with 18 bases between. CDR3 nucleotide sequence: TGTGCCAGCAGTGAATACACGGGTGGCGTGGGTAATCAGCCCCAGCATTTT. Protein sequence: CASSEYTGGVGNQPQHF.

V gene TRBV10-3 combines with J gene TRBJ2-6; D call uncertain. The V end was cut by 9 bases, the J end by 0 bases, with 12 bases between. This CDR3 region has 15 residues. Germline-derived CDR1 and CDR2 are ENHRY and SYGVKD. CDR3 bases: TGTGCCATTTCCCCCCCTAACTCTGGGGCCAACGTCCTGACTTTC. As protein: CAISPPNSGANVLTF.

This chain links TRBV7-9 with TRBJ2-1; D is unclear. CDR1 is SEHNR and CDR2 is FQNEAQ in the germline V gene (reference sequence). The CDR3 covers 17 residues. Trimming stripped 5 bases from V and 0 bases from J, with 17 bases between. In DNA, the CDR3 is TGTGCCAGCAGCCCAGCCTTTGACTCCCTCTCCTACAATGAGCAGTTCTTC. It codes for CASSPAFDSLSYNEQFF. The full variable domain, with the rest looked up from reference TRBV7-9 and TRBJ2-1, is DTGVSQNPRHKITKRGQNVTFRCDPISEHNRLYWYRQTLGQGPEFLTYFQNEAQLEKSRLLSDRFSAERPKGSFSTLEIQRTEQGDSAMYLCASSPAFDSLSYNEQFFGPGTRLTVL.

The chain links TRBV27 to TRBJ2-7, with TRBD1 matching over 9 bases. V lost 2 bases and J lost 6; bases outside the gene matches: 5. The CDR3 contains 14 residues. Germline CDR1 MNHEY, CDR2 SMNVEV (reference sequence). The CDR3 DNA reads as TGTGCCAGCAGTTTAGGGGACAGGGTTAGCGAGCAGTACTTC. This sequence encodes CASSLGDRVSEQYF.

This clone occurred once. The chain links TRBV6-1 to TRBJ2-5, with D uncertain. The CDR3 is 13 amino acids. CDR1 MNHNS and CDR2 SASEGT come from the germline V gene. Trimming left V 3 bases short and J 4 bases short, with 9 bases between. Here the CDR3 DNA reads TGTGCCAGCAGTGATGGTTGGGGAGAGACCCAGTACTTC. This encodes CASSDGWGETQYF.

The chain links TRBV4-2 to TRBJ2-7; 10 bases are shared with TRBD2. V gave up 1 base and J gave up 4 bases; unmatched junction bases: 1. This CDR3 has 14 amino acids. Germline-derived CDR1 and CDR2 are LGHNA and YNFKEQ. This CDR3 reads CASSQGTSGYEQYF. In DNA, the CDR3 is TGTGCCAGCAGCCAAGGGACTAGCGGATACGAGCAGTACTTC.

The chain is built from TRBV28 and TRBJ1-1; 10 bases match TRBD1. Germline CDR1 is MDHEN and CDR2 is SYDVKM. The CDR3 is 12 residues long. V dropped 0 bases and J dropped 11; count of bases not matched to a gene: 0. The CDR3 DNA sequence: TGTGCCAGCAGTTTATGGGACAGGGGGGCTTTCTTT. As protein: CASSLWDRGAFF.

V gene TRBV28 combines with J gene TRBJ2-1, with D possibly being TRBD2 (5 bases). There are 16 residues in the CDR3. The ends were cut back, 7 bases at V and 3 bases at J, with 19 bases in the middle. Germline CDR1 reads MDHEN; CDR2 reads SYDVKM. The CDR3 sequence: CASNRFNTGNYNEQFF. CDR3 nucleotide sequence: TGTGCCAGCAATCGGTTCAATACGGGGAACTACAATGAGCAGTTCTTC.

The chain uses TRBV21-1 and TRBJ2-7. TRBV21-1 is classified as a pseudogene. The CDR3 loop spans 15 amino acids. CDR3 DNA sequence: TGTGCCAGCAGCAAAGCTCCTACTACAGCCTACGAGCAGTACTTC. Translation gives CASSKAPTTAYEQYF.

V usage is TRBV6-1 and J usage is TRBJ2-7; D ambiguous. Germline CDR1 MNHNS, CDR2 SASEGT. V lost 2 bases and J 3 bases, leaving 5 bases between the germline ends. This CDR3 region has 12 residues. The DNA for the CDR3 is TGTGCCAGCAGTGAACCCCTCTACGAGCAGTACTTC. This encodes CASSEPLYEQYF.

The V gene is TRBV29-1, the J gene TRBJ2-4; D is uncertain. CDR1 SQVTM and CDR2 ANQGSEA come from the germline V gene. Trimming stripped 4 bases from V and 0 bases from J, with 13 bases between. The CDR3 is made up of 15 amino acids. This chain's CDR3 is CSVVSSSEAKNIQYF. In nucleotides, the CDR3 is TGCAGCGTTGTTTCATCCAGCGAAGCCAAAAACATTCAGTACTTC.

This chain links TRBV18 with TRBJ1-2, with a tentative D call TRBD1 (5 bases). V was trimmed by 0 bases and J by 7 bases, leaving 12 bases between them. Germline V gene lookup returns CDR1 KGHSH and CDR2 LQKENI. The CDR3 is 14 residues long. DNA of the CDR3: TGTGCCAGCTCACCACCGGCGACAGTGGCTGGCTACACCTTC. Its translation: CASSPPATVAGYTF.